The 31 T cell receptor beta chains below come from one sample, sequenced in a study of blood T cells in healthy people across ages. Alongside a J-beta primer mix, a sample-barcoded 5' primer served in a second PCR lasting about 7 to 12 cycles. From the 5' RACE reads, TCRdb called clonotypes with MiXCR, one entry per CDR3 protein. The data hold roughly 1,000,000 distinct CDR3 sequences, with 20% to 25% observed a single time. Another study also made use of these data, one on T cells of mothers and their children.

Sequencing used blood. The receptors were gathered from a girl under 10 years old in good health.

A few counts support this clonotype. The junction and the germline gene differ at one end; a read error may be behind it. This sequence joins TRBV28 and TRBJ2-1; 12 nucleotides align to TRBD2. The CDR3 is 14 amino acids. The germline V gene encodes CDR1 MDHEN and CDR2 SYDVKM. The CDR3 loop reads CASSSYGTSGPGVF. In DNA, the CDR3 is TGTGCCAGCAGTTCCTACGGGACTAGCGGGCCTGGGGTCTTC.

This clonotype appeared once. The chain is built from TRBV4-3 and TRBJ2-7; tentatively, D is TRBD1 (5 bases). CDR1 and CDR2 (germline): LGHNA, YSLEER. This CDR3 spans 13 amino acids. Trimming cost V 0 bases and J 4 bases, with 7 bases left between them. As DNA, the CDR3 is TGCGCCAGCAGCCAAGACAGACAGTACGAGCAGTACTTC. Translating gives CASSQDRQYEQYF.

This clonotype was seen only a few times. The chain couples TRBV10-3 to TRBJ2-5; 7 bases are a match to TRBD1. The V gene end was trimmed by 6 bases and the J gene end by 4 bases; junction bases not matched to a gene: 8. CDR1 is ENHRY and CDR2 is SYGVKD in the germline V gene. The CDR3 length is 14 residues. Here the CDR3 reads CAISQGQISETQYF. In nucleotides, the CDR3 is TGTGCCATCAGCCAGGGACAGATTTCAGAGACCCAGTACTTC.

This rearrangement joins TRBV6-1 to TRBJ2-7; 8 bases align to TRBD1. With V trimmed by 6 bases and J by 6 bases, 10 bases remained unmatched. This CDR3 has 14 residues. CDR1 and CDR2 (germline): MNHNS, SASEGT. The CDR3 region is CASRVRQGAFEQYF. In DNA, the CDR3 is TGTGCCAGCAGAGTTCGGCAGGGGGCTTTCGAGCAGTACTTC.

This rearrangement joins TRBV6-2 or TRBV6-3 to TRBJ2-5; D remains unclear. CDR3 length equals 11 residues. V dropped 2 bases and J dropped 14 bases, with 12 bases sitting between them. Looked up from germline, CDR1 is MNHEY and CDR2 is SVGEGT. CDR3 amino acids: CASSYGVSLYF. The CDR3 coding sequence is TGTGCCAGCAGTTACGGAGTTTCCCTCTACTTC.

This chain uses TRBV12-3 or TRBV12-4 with TRBJ1-4, with no clear D. V lost 7 bases to trimming and J lost 8 bases, with 17 bases between them. This CDR3 is built from 14 residues. The CDR3 sequence is CASTHRWSGEKLFF. The DNA of the CDR3 is TGTGCCAGCACCCACCGATGGTCCGGAGAAAAACTGTTTTTT.

The V gene is TRBV7-9, the J gene TRBJ1-1; the D gene is possibly TRBD1 (5 bases). CDR1 SEHNR and CDR2 FQNEAQ come from the germline V gene (reference sequence). V lost 11 bases, J lost 3 bases, and 19 bases lay in between. CDR3 size: 14 residues. In DNA, the CDR3 is TGTGCCCCCAGGGAGCCCTTAGGGGACACTGAAGCTTTCTTT. Translation gives CAPREPLGDTEAFF. The variable domain in full, completed from reference TRBV7-9 and TRBJ1-1, reads DTGVSQNPRHKITKRGQNVTFRCDPISEHNRLYWYRQTLGQGPEFLTYFQNEAQLEKSRLLSDRFSAERPKGSFSTLEIQRTEQGDSAMYLCAPREPLGDTEAFFGQGTRLTVV.

V is TRBV6-5 and J is TRBJ2-3; tentative D call: TRBD1 (5 bases). Germline lookup yields CDR1 MNHEY and CDR2 SVGAGI. The CDR3 has 14 residues. The ends were cut back, 4 bases at V and 2 bases at J, with 10 bases in the middle. CDR3: CASSWTHVTDTQYF. In nucleotides, the CDR3 is TGTGCCAGCAGTTGGACACACGTCACAGATACGCAGTATTTT.

V gene TRBV7-2 combines with J gene TRBJ1-1; D is undetermined. V dropped 1 base and J dropped 7 bases, with 13 bases sitting between them. The CDR3 runs 14 residues. CDR1 SGHTA and CDR2 FQGNSA come from the germline V gene. Here the CDR3 DNA reads TGTGCCAGCAGCTTAGATCGTGTTAGGAGTGAAGCTTTCTTT. Amino acid sequence: CASSLDRVRSEAFF.

Regarding this clonotype: This CDR3 fails to terminate in the conserved phenylalanine or tryptophan, so it likely reflects a read error. This chain links TRBV7-6 with TRBJ2-1, with D unclear. Germline CDR1 reads SGHVS; CDR2 reads FNYEAQ. The CDR3 sequence is 16 residues long. With 2 bases removed from V and 0 bases from J, the gap between germline ends came to 11 bases. The CDR3 DNA is TGTGCCAGCAGCTTAATGTCCGGGCCCTCCTACAATGAGCAGTTCCTC. Amino acid sequence: CASSLMSGPSYNEQFL.

The chain uses TRBV2 and TRBJ2-7; D remains unclear. Between the trimmed V and J ends, which lost 11 bases and 0 bases, there was a span of 17 bases. This CDR3 region has 14 residues. The germline V gene encodes CDR1 SNHLY and CDR2 FYNNEI. The CDR3 bases are TGTGCCTGCTATGGGTCTGCCAGCTCCTACGAGCAGTACTTC. It translates to CACYGSASSYEQYF.

This chain links TRBV6-5 with TRBJ1-1, with a weak D call TRBD1 (5 bases). This CDR3 spans 13 amino acids. V was trimmed by 8 bases and J by 3 bases, leaving 13 bases between them. Germline lookup yields CDR1 MNHEY and CDR2 SVGAGI. The CDR3 is CASAGTLDTEAFF. CDR3 sequence (DNA): TGTGCCAGCGCCGGGACTTTGGACACTGAAGCTTTCTTT.

This clonotype was observed a handful of times. The CDR3, as DNA: TGTGCCACCAGTGACCCGCCCCAAGAGACCCAGTACTTC. Translating gives CATSDPPQETQYF. The rearrangement links TRBV24-1 to TRBJ2-5, with D unclear. The V gene's germline CDR1 is KGHDR and CDR2 SFDVKD. The CDR3 totals 13 residues. V shed 4 bases and J shed 1 base, with 6 bases lying between them.

The J gene is TRBJ1-2, the V gene TRBV25-1; D is ambiguous. V dropped 0 bases and J dropped 3 bases, with 11 bases sitting between them. CDR3 length equals 15 residues. Germline V gene sequence: CDR1 MGHDK, CDR2 SYGVNS. The CDR3 protein is CASSEYTRRDYGYTF. CDR3 DNA sequence: TGTGCCAGCAGTGAATATACCCGGAGGGACTATGGCTACACCTTC.

The sample holds many counts of this clonotype. This CDR3 reads CASSFLAGVEETQYF. DNA for the CDR3: TGTGCCAGCAGTTTTCTAGCGGGAGTTGAAGAGACCCAGTACTTC. The chain has TRBV28 and TRBJ2-5; 10 nucleotides match TRBD2. There are 15 residues in the CDR3. V trimming: 3 bases; J trimming: 3 bases; junction bases outside the gene matches: 4. The germline gives CDR1 MDHEN, CDR2 SYDVKM.

This clonotype was seen only a few times. The chain uses TRBV7-2 and TRBJ2-5; D might be TRBD1 (5 bases). Trimming pared 7 bases from V and 7 bases from J, leaving 22 bases between. Per germline, CDR1 SGHTA and CDR2 FQGNSA. The CDR3 has 15 amino acids. CDR3 DNA: TGTGCCAGCAATTACTGGACAACCTGGTTATGGACCCAGTACTTC. It translates to CASNYWTTWLWTQYF.

This clonotype was counted a few times. The V and J genes are TRBV9 and TRBJ2-1; D not certain. The CDR3 runs 15 residues. CDR1 and CDR2 from the germline V gene are SGDLS and YYNGEE. V was clipped by 3 bases and J by 4 bases, with 14 bases between them. CDR3 sequence reads: CASSAWLGKYNEQFF. The CDR3 DNA reads TGTGCCAGCAGCGCCTGGTTGGGAAAGTACAATGAGCAGTTCTTC.

The chain is built from TRBV3-1 and TRBJ1-1; TRBD1 matches at 9 bases. This CDR3 spans 15 amino acids. The V and J ends lost 4 bases and 1 base, in that order; junction bases with no gene match: 4. Germline assignment: CDR1 LGHDT and CDR2 YNNKEL (reference sequence). CDR3 sequence (DNA): TGTGCCAGCAGCCCACAGGGGGCAGGGAACACTGAAGCTTTCTTT. Protein: CASSPQGAGNTEAFF.

In this sample, this clonotype turned up a few times. This sequence joins TRBV3-1 and TRBJ2-1, with D tentatively TRBD2 (5 bases). The CDR3 sequence is 14 residues long. V was clipped by 1 base and J by 9 bases, with 13 bases between them. CDR1 is LGHDT, CDR2 YNNKEL, per germline (reference sequence). In DNA, the CDR3 is TGTGCCAGCAGCCAAGTTGAGGGTCCGGGTGAGCAGTTCTTC. Its protein product is CASSQVEGPGEQFF.

The sample holds a few counts of this clonotype. The chain has TRBV19 and TRBJ1-5; D is uncertain. The V and J ends lost 8 bases and 2 bases respectively, with 1 base between them. The CDR3 is made up of 10 amino acids. Germline values: CDR1 LNHDA, CDR2 SQIVND (reference sequence). The DNA of the CDR3 is TGTGCCAGTTGCAATCAGCCCCAGCATTTT. Translated: CASCNQPQHF.

The chain recombines TRBV29-1 with TRBJ2-5, with D perhaps matching TRBD1 or TRBD2 (6 bases each). Per germline, CDR1 SQVTM and CDR2 ANQGSEA. This CDR3 is built from 11 residues. The V end lost 7 bases, the J end lost 5 bases, and 11 bases lay between the germline ends. The CDR3 loop is CSGGGYETQYF. CDR3 in DNA: TGCAGCGGAGGGGGGTATGAGACCCAGTACTTC.

This clonotype occurred many times. V and J are TRBV4-3 and TRBJ1-2; D ambiguous. CDR1 LGHNA and CDR2 YSLEER come from the germline V gene. The CDR3 consists of 14 residues. V was clipped by 0 bases and J by 4 bases, with 9 bases between them. For the CDR3, the DNA is TGCGCCAGCAGCCAAGACAGGACGCTCTATGGCTACACCTTC. Protein: CASSQDRTLYGYTF.

V is TRBV29-1 and J is TRBJ1-1; possibly TRBD1 for D (5 bases). The CDR3 has 12 residues. V lost 7 bases and J lost 4, with 13 bases in between. Germline-derived CDR1 and CDR2 are SQVTM and ANQGSEA. CDR3 in amino acids: CSDPGERTEAFF. Written as DNA, the CDR3 is TGCAGCGACCCGGGGGAACGCACTGAAGCTTTCTTT.

The gene calls are TRBV28 and TRBJ1-2; D gene ambiguous. Trimming left V 2 bases short and J 4 bases short, with 14 bases between. CDR3 length equals 15 residues. Germline assignment: CDR1 MDHEN and CDR2 SYDVKM. The CDR3 nucleotides read TGTGCCAGCAGTTTAGGAGTCAGTCCCATCTATGGCTACACCTTC. Protein: CASSLGVSPIYGYTF.

The chain carries TRBV7-9 and TRBJ2-1; 9 bases match TRBD1. Looked up from germline, CDR1 is SEHNR and CDR2 is FQNEAQ (reference sequence). The J segment lost 4 bases and the V segment lost 7 bases, leaving 8 bases of the junction unmatched. The CDR3 length is 15 residues. DNA for the CDR3: TGTGCCAGCACACAAGGGGGGACAGGGTACAATGAGCAGTTCTTC. Amino acids: CASTQGGTGYNEQFF. The entire variable domain, with the rest obtained from reference TRBV7-9 and TRBJ2-1, is as follows: DTGVSQNPRHKITKRGQNVTFRCDPISEHNRLYWYRQTLGQGPEFLTYFQNEAQLEKSRLLSDRFSAERPKGSFSTLEIQRTEQGDSAMYLCASTQGGTGYNEQFFGPGTRLTVL.

The chain uses TRBV14 and TRBJ1-1; no reliable D call. V shed 1 base and J shed 5 bases, with 11 bases lying between them. The CDR3 is 14 amino acids. Germline CDR1 and CDR2: SGHDN and FVKESK. The CDR3 DNA follows: TGTGCCAGCAGCCAAGTCCGGGGTAAAACTGAAGCTTTCTTT. Protein sequence: CASSQVRGKTEAFF.

The rearrangement links TRBV12-3 or TRBV12-4 to TRBJ2-7; unclear D gene. Trimming shortened V by 1 base and J by 2 bases, and 9 bases separated the two germline ends. The CDR3 runs to 14 residues. Here the CDR3 reads CASSLDSVTYEQYF. In DNA, the CDR3 is TGTGCCAGCAGTTTAGACAGTGTTACCTACGAGCAGTACTTC.

This clonotype has ten or more counts. V gene TRBV6-5 combines with J gene TRBJ2-5; D possibly corresponds to TRBD2 (5 bases). Germline V CDR1 and CDR2: MNHEY, SVGAGI. With 2 bases removed from V and 5 bases from J, the gap between germline ends came to 9 bases. The CDR3 loop spans 13 amino acids. CDR3: CASSYRGRETQYF. Here the CDR3 DNA reads TGTGCCAGCAGTTACCGGGGTCGGGAGACCCAGTACTTC.

This clonotype was picked up a small number of times. This chain joins TRBV7-6 and TRBJ1-3, with D unclear. V lost 1 base and J 1 base, leaving 14 bases between the germline ends. The germline gives CDR1 SGHVS, CDR2 FNYEAQ. There are 17 residues in the CDR3. The DNA for the CDR3 is TGTGCCAGCAGCTTAGGCTGGGCAGGAACTTCTGGAAACACCATATATTTT. Translation gives CASSLGWAGTSGNTIYF.

This clonotype was counted a few times. V is TRBV29-1 and J is TRBJ1-4; the D gene is possibly TRBD1 (6 bases). Germline assignment: CDR1 SQVTM and CDR2 ANQGSEA. The CDR3 has 13 residues. V was cut by 0 bases and J by 8 bases, with 10 bases left in between. The DNA for the CDR3 is TGCAGCGTTGAAGAGGGGGCCGGAGAAAAACTGTTTTTT. This sequence encodes CSVEEGAGEKLFF. The full variable domain, rest sourced from reference TRBV29-1 and TRBJ1-4, is SAVISQKPSRDICQRGTSLTIQCQVDSQVTMMFWYRQQPGQSLTLIATANQGSEATYESGFVIDKFPISRPNLTFSTLTVSNMSPEDSSIYLCSVEEGAGEKLFFGSGTQLSVL.

A word on this clonotype: Likely a read error: the CDR3 ends without its conserved phenylalanine or tryptophan. V usage is TRBV16 and J usage is TRBJ1-4, with a possible D match to TRBD1 (5 bases). Deletions cut 3 bases from V and 8 bases from J, with 19 bases between. The length of the CDR3 is 16 residues. Germline assignment: CDR1 KGHSY and CDR2 FQNENV. The CDR3 nucleotides are TGTGCCAGCAGCCACCCCGTAGACCAGGGTACAGAAAAACTGTTTCTT. It encodes CASSHPVDQGTEKLFL.